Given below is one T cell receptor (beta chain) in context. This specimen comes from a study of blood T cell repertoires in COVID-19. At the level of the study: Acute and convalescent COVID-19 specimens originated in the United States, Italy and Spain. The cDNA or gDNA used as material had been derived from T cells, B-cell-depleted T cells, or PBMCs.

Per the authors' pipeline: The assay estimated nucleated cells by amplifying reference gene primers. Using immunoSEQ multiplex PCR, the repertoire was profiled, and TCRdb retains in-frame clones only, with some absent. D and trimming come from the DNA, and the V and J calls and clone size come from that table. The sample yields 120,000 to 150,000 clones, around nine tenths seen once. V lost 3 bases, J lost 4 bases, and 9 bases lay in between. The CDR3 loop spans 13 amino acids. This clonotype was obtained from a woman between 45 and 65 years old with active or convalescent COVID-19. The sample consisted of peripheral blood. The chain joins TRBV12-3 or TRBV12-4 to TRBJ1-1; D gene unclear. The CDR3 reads CASSFEGGTEAFF. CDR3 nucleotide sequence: TGTGCCAGCAGTTTCGAGGGAGGCACTGAAGCTTTCTTT.